One and the same sample provided the 28 T cell receptor beta chains below, sequenced in a study of blood T cell repertoires in COVID-19. Measured with immunoSEQ multiplex PCR; TCRdb has only the in-frame clones, and not every one. The sample has under 250,000 clones, more than 75% seen once. The sequencing sample was made of peripheral blood. All receptors come from a woman of 80 years or more with COVID-19, enrolled during active disease.

The chain has TRBV18 and TRBJ1-4, with D unclear. Deletions cut 2 bases from V and 8 bases from J, with 12 bases between. This CDR3 has 14 residues. Germline V lookup: CDR1 KGHSH, CDR2 LQKENI. The DNA of the CDR3 is TGTGCCAGCTCACCAGGGGAAGGAGGCGAAAAACTGTTTTTT. Translation gives CASSPGEGGEKLFF.

The chain has TRBV18 and TRBJ2-5; TRBD1 is a possible D gene (6 bases). This CDR3 has 14 residues. Trimming removed 4 bases from V and 2 bases from J, with 11 bases in between. CDR1 is KGHSH, CDR2 LQKENI, per germline. The DNA for the CDR3 is TGTGCCAGCTCACTGATGGGGGCACAAGAGACCCAGTACTTC. This sequence encodes CASSLMGAQETQYF.

The gene calls are TRBV5-1 and TRBJ1-2; 10 bases match TRBD1. The CDR3 loop spans 14 amino acids. The trim removed 3 bases at V and 7 bases at J, leaving 6 bases unmatched. From germline, CDR1 is SGHRS and CDR2 YFSETQ. The CDR3, as DNA: TGCGCCAGCAGCTGGGGACAGGGGATCAGTGGCTACACCTTC. Translating it yields CASSWGQGISGYTF.

This clone was counted a single time. The chain links TRBV9 to TRBJ1-1, with D unresolved. V lost 3 bases and J 2 bases, leaving 8 bases between the germline ends. The CDR3 length is 13 residues. Germline V gives CDR1 SGDLS, CDR2 YYNGEE. CDR3 sequence reads: CASSASGNTEAFF. CDR3 coding DNA: TGTGCCAGCAGCGCCTCAGGAAACACTGAAGCTTTCTTT.

This clone was detected a few times. This chain uses TRBV7-2 with TRBJ1-4; D may be TRBD1 (5 bases). V was shortened by 1 base and J by 0 bases, with 6 bases between the two germline ends. CDR3 length: 15 residues. Germline V gene sequence: CDR1 SGHTA, CDR2 FQGNSA. The CDR3 region has the DNA TGTGCCAGCAGCTTAGTGGGGCCAACTAATGAAAAACTGTTTTTT. This gives the protein CASSLVGPTNEKLFF.

About this clone itself: Mismatch with germline at one junction end may stem from a read error. This same CDR3 is encoded by further DNA sequences in the sample. V is TRBV3-1 (or the pseudogene TRBV3-2) and J is TRBJ1-5, with TRBD1 matching 9 bases. Germline V gene lookup returns CDR1 LGHDT and CDR2 YNNKEL (reference sequence). This CDR3 is built from 15 residues. CDR3 DNA: TGTGCCAGCAGTCAAGGGACAGGGAGCAATCAGCCCCAGCATTTT. Translating gives CASSQGTGSNQPQHF.

V gene TRBV6-6 combines with J gene TRBJ1-1, with no clear D. V was shortened by 8 bases and J by 0 bases, with 16 bases between the two germline ends. Per the germline V gene, CDR1 is MNHNY and CDR2 is SVGAGI (reference sequence). The CDR3 is 15 amino acids. DNA for the CDR3: TGTGCCAGCCAAGGTAAGAGCGCCATGAACACTGAAGCTTTCTTT. Protein: CASQGKSAMNTEAFF.

This chain connects TRBV9 to TRBJ2-7, with TRBD2 identical over 7 bases. The germline CDR1 and CDR2 sequences are SGDLS and YYNGEE. V lost 4 bases and J lost 2; bases outside the gene matches: 18. The CDR3 contains 18 residues. CDR3 DNA sequence: TGTGCCAGCAGCCCCAGACCGCCGGGGGAGGGACCCACCTACGAGCAGTACTTC. The encoded protein is CASSPRPPGEGPTYEQYF.

J is TRBJ1-2 and V is TRBV7-2; 10 bases map to TRBD1. Unmatched junction bases numbered 7, after V lost 5 bases and J lost 4 bases. The CDR3 has 15 amino acids. Germline V gives CDR1 SGHTA, CDR2 FQGNSA. The CDR3 loop is CASSSRTGGGYGYTF. CDR3 nucleotides: TGTGCCAGCAGCAGCAGGACAGGGGGAGGCTATGGCTACACCTTC.

The rearrangement links TRBV27 to TRBJ1-4; 9 nucleotides line up with TRBD1. This CDR3 region has 17 residues. Germline CDR1 and CDR2: MNHEY and SMNVEV (reference sequence). J lost 8 bases, V lost 6 bases, and 16 bases had no gene match. The CDR3 DNA reads as TGTGCCAGCAGCAAATCCCGGGACAGGGTTGAGAGAGAAAAACTGTTTTTT. It yields the protein CASSKSRDRVEREKLFF.

This clone was observed once. The rearrangement uses TRBV27 and TRBJ1-6; TRBD1 matches at 9 bases. From germline, CDR1 is MNHEY and CDR2 SMNVEV (reference sequence). The CDR3 has 17 amino acids. V shed 6 bases and J 6 bases; nucleotides not matched to a gene: 12. In DNA, the CDR3 is TGTGCCAGCAGCCACTCCGGGACAGGGTCGGCTAATTCACCCCTCCACTTT. Its protein is CASSHSGTGSANSPLHF.

This chain connects TRBV18 to TRBJ2-7; D might be TRBD1 (5 bases). V dropped 1 base and J dropped 6 bases, with 13 bases sitting between them. CDR3 length: 14 amino acids. The germline V gene has CDR1 KGHSH and CDR2 LQKENI. Here the CDR3 reads CASSPLGQYSEQYF. The CDR3, as DNA: TGTGCCAGCTCACCACTGGGGCAGTATTCCGAGCAGTACTTC. The full variable domain, its missing parts supplied by reference TRBV18 and TRBJ2-7, is NAGVMQNPRHLVRRRGQEARLRCSPMKGHSHVYWYRQLPEEGLKFMVYLQKENIIDESGMPKERFSAEFPKEGPSILRIQQVVRGDSAAYFCASSPLGQYSEQYFGPGTRLTVT.

V usage is TRBV6-5 and J usage is TRBJ2-1; D might be TRBD1 (6 bases). This CDR3 comprises 13 residues. Trimming pared 4 bases from V and 3 bases from J, leaving 7 bases between. Germline V CDR1 and CDR2: MNHEY, SVGAGI. The CDR3 DNA reads as TGTGCCAGCAGTTTGGACAGCTACAATGAGCAGTTCTTC. This encodes CASSLDSYNEQFF.

This clone was observed a handful of times. The chain employs TRBV11-2 and TRBJ1-6; maybe TRBD1 (5 bases). Between the trimmed V and J ends, which lost 4 bases and 3 bases, there was a span of 13 bases. The germline V gene encodes CDR1 SGHAT and CDR2 FQNNGV. This CDR3 is built from 16 residues. CDR3 in amino acids: CASSSGEAIYNSPLHF. The CDR3 DNA reads as TGTGCCAGCAGCTCGGGGGAGGCAATCTATAATTCACCCCTCCACTTT.

The genes are TRBV7-9 and TRBJ1-6, with 10 bases that match TRBD1. The J segment lost 7 bases and the V segment lost 5 bases, leaving 8 bases of the junction unmatched. The V gene's germline CDR1 is SEHNR and CDR2 FQNEAQ (reference sequence). The CDR3 has 16 amino acids. CDR3 region: CASSLRDRGQNSPLHF. The CDR3 DNA is TGTGCCAGCAGCCTGAGGGACAGGGGACAAAATTCACCCCTCCACTTT.

This sequence joins TRBV12-3 or TRBV12-4 and TRBJ1-2; 12 positions agree with TRBD1. The CDR3 is 13 amino acids. V lost 10 bases to trimming and J lost 7 bases; unmatched junction nucleotides: 7. The CDR3 sequence: CATGGQGAFGYTF. The CDR3 coding sequence is TGTGCCACCGGGGGACAGGGGGCTTTTGGCTACACCTTC.

The genes are TRBV28 and TRBJ1-1; no firm D call. This CDR3 spans 13 amino acids. Germline-derived CDR1 and CDR2 are MDHEN and SYDVKM. V lost 2 bases and J 11 bases, leaving 15 bases between the germline ends. The CDR3 bases are TGTGCCAGCAGTTTAGGGTCCCGGGGTTACGCTTTCTTT. This gives the protein CASSLGSRGYAFF.

CDR3 sequence: CASSIGDRGRWTEAFF. In nucleotides, the CDR3 is TGTGCCAGTAGTATTGGGGACAGGGGGAGATGGACTGAAGCTTTCTTT. The V gene is TRBV19, the J gene TRBJ1-1, with 11 bases matching TRBD1. CDR3 length: 16 amino acids. Looked up from germline, CDR1 is LNHDA and CDR2 is SQIVND (reference sequence). Trimming at V came to 3 bases and at J to 5 bases, leaving 8 bases not matched to a gene.

The J gene is TRBJ1-5, the V gene TRBV7-2; D may be TRBD1 (5 bases). The V and J ends lost 2 bases and 8 bases respectively, with 7 bases between them. Germline V gene lookup returns CDR1 SGHTA and CDR2 FQGNSA. The CDR3 covers 12 residues. The DNA of the CDR3 is TGTGCCAGCAGCTTACTAGGGGAGCCCCAGCATTTT. Translating gives CASSLLGEPQHF. Complete variable domain (other parts from reference TRBV7-2 and TRBJ1-5): GAGVSQSPSNKVTEKGKDVELRCDPISGHTALYWYRQSLGQGLEFLIYFQGNSAPDKSGLPSDRFSAERTGGSVSTLTIQRTQQEDSAVYLCASSLLGEPQHFGDGTRLSIL.

This rearrangement joins TRBV19 to TRBJ1-1, with D perhaps matching TRBD1 (6 bases). Per the germline V gene, CDR1 is LNHDA and CDR2 is SQIVND (reference sequence). Trimming removed 4 bases at V and 1 base at J, with 10 bases between. The CDR3 has 14 amino acids. CDR3 region: CASSRMTGNTEAFF. The CDR3, as DNA: TGTGCCAGTAGTAGGATGACAGGGAACACTGAAGCTTTCTTT.

The chain has TRBV5-4 and TRBJ2-5; 8 bases match TRBD2. There are 14 residues in the CDR3. Per germline, CDR1 SGHNT and CDR2 YYREEE (reference sequence). With V trimmed by 1 base and J by 9 bases, 8 bases remained unmatched. CDR3 nucleotide sequence: TGTGCCAGCAGCTTGCTAGCGGGTGATGTTCCCCAGTACTTC. It specifies CASSLLAGDVPQYF.

Written as DNA, the CDR3 is TGTGCCCGAACTCCGGGACTAGCGCTCGCAGATACGCAGTATTTT. The encoded protein is CARTPGLALADTQYF. This chain connects TRBV19 to TRBJ2-3, with 10 bases identical to TRBD2. Germline assignment: CDR1 LNHDA and CDR2 SQIVND (reference sequence). The CDR3 sequence is 15 residues long. The V segment lost 11 bases and the J segment 4 bases; nucleotides outside the gene matches: 12.

The CDR3 DNA follows: TGTGCCAGCAGCTTAGACAGGTTCGAATTGAGGAACACTGAAGCTTTCTTT. Its protein product is CASSLDRFELRNTEAFF. The chain recombines TRBV7-2 with TRBJ1-1, with D maybe TRBD1 (5 bases). The CDR3 runs 17 residues. Trimming removed 1 base from V and 1 base from J, with 16 bases in between. CDR1 and CDR2 (germline): SGHTA, FQGNSA. The complete variable domain, with remaining parts taken from reference TRBV7-2 and TRBJ1-1, reads GAGVSQSPSNKVTEKGKDVELRCDPISGHTALYWYRQSLGQGLEFLIYFQGNSAPDKSGLPSDRFSAERTGGSVSTLTIQRTQQEDSAVYLCASSLDRFELRNTEAFFGQGTRLTVV.

The table lists this clone with a few counts. The chain uses TRBV24-1 and TRBJ2-2; 11 bases line up with TRBD2. Germline assignment: CDR1 KGHDR and CDR2 SFDVKD. The trim removed 3 bases at V and 6 bases at J, leaving 5 bases unmatched. The CDR3 consists of 16 residues. The CDR3 reads CATSDPSGGSAGELFF. The CDR3 region has the DNA TGTGCCACCAGTGATCCTAGCGGGGGGTCGGCCGGGGAGCTGTTTTTT.

CDR3: CASSLTRQETQYF. The CDR3 nucleotides read TGTGCCAGCAGCTTAACGAGGCAAGAGACCCAGTACTTC. V usage is TRBV7-2 and J usage is TRBJ2-5; D uncertain. The CDR3 has 13 amino acids. V lost 2 bases, J lost 2 bases, and 6 bases lay in between. Germline V gene sequence: CDR1 SGHTA, CDR2 FQGNSA. Combining the CDR3 with reference TRBV7-2 and TRBJ2-5 gives the whole variable domain GAGVSQSPSNKVTEKGKDVELRCDPISGHTALYWYRQSLGQGLEFLIYFQGNSAPDKSGLPSDRFSAERTGGSVSTLTIQRTQQEDSAVYLCASSLTRQETQYFGPGTRLLVL.

This sequence joins TRBV3-1 (or the pseudogene TRBV3-2) and TRBJ2-1; no clear D gene. CDR3 size: 14 residues. Trimming pared 4 bases from V and 9 bases from J, leaving 16 bases between. The germline V gene encodes CDR1 LGHDT and CDR2 YNNKEL (reference sequence). CDR3 protein: CASSLPGEESEQFF. The CDR3 DNA sequence: TGTGCCAGCAGCCTTCCCGGAGAGGAGAGTGAGCAGTTCTTC.

The chain links TRBV30 to TRBJ2-5; 9 bases match TRBD2. V lost 5 bases and J lost 4; bases outside the gene matches: 8. This CDR3 contains 14 residues. Germline V gene data show CDR1 as GTSNPN and CDR2 as SVGIG (reference sequence). The chain's CDR3 is CAWETSGRGETQYF. CDR3 sequence (DNA): TGTGCCTGGGAGACTAGCGGACGGGGAGAGACCCAGTACTTC.

The chain couples TRBV2 to TRBJ2-3; TRBD2 matches 8 bases. CDR3 length equals 16 residues. V lost 0 bases, J lost 6 bases, and 8 bases stayed unmatched. Germline assignment: CDR1 SNHLY and CDR2 FYNNEI. The CDR3 loop is CASSEAGLAGMDTQYF. The CDR3 DNA sequence: TGTGCCAGCAGTGAAGCGGGGTTAGCGGGGATGGATACGCAGTATTTT.